One sample yielded the 14 T cell receptor beta chains listed below, sequenced in a study of CD8+ T cells in alopecia areata. RNA extraction and reverse transcription yielded cDNA as sequencing template. Using immunoSEQ multiplex PCR, the repertoire was profiled, and TCRdb retains in-frame clones only, with some absent. Of more than 150,000 clones listed, approximately 51% are singletons. The treatment was: oral pan-JAK inhibitor, 5-10 mg twice daily. Source: CD8+ T cells sorted from blood, taken at week 52, from a patient treated with tofacitinib. Receptors originate from a human donor with alopecia areata.

The V call is TRBV5-6, the J call TRBJ1-4; TRBD1 is a possible D gene (6 bases). V was trimmed by 1 base and J by 5 bases, leaving 6 bases between them. The V gene's germline CDR1 is SGHDT and CDR2 YYEEEE. CDR3 length: 13 residues. CDR3 coding DNA: TGTGCCAGCAGCTTGACAGGGAATGAAAAACTGTTTTTT. Translated: CASSLTGNEKLFF.

The chain is built from TRBV6-1 and TRBJ2-7; 7 bases fit TRBD1. The CDR3 extends over 15 amino acids. V gave up 1 base and J gave up 2 bases; unmatched junction bases: 5. Germline CDR1 reads MNHNS; CDR2 reads SASEGT. DNA for the CDR3: TGTGCCAGCAGTGAAGGTGACAGGGCAGCCTACGAGCAGTACTTC. This codes for CASSEGDRAAYEQYF.

The V and J genes are TRBV2 and TRBJ2-5, with a possible D match to TRBD2 (5 bases). Trimming left V 6 bases short and J 9 bases short, with 17 bases between. Germline V CDR1 and CDR2: SNHLY, FYNNEI. CDR3 length: 13 residues. The CDR3 coding sequence is TGTGCCAGCAGCTTCGACGGAGGCGAGGCCCAGTACTTC. Protein: CASSFDGGEAQYF.

The gene calls are TRBV7-9 and TRBJ2-1; 8 bases are a match to TRBD1. From germline, CDR1 is SEHNR and CDR2 FQNEAQ (reference sequence). Trimming at V came to 0 bases and at J to 4 bases, leaving 11 bases not matched to a gene. The CDR3 covers 18 residues. CDR3 protein: CASSLANPGTGSYNEQFF. The CDR3 nucleotides read TGTGCCAGCAGCTTAGCAAACCCCGGGACAGGTTCTTACAATGAGCAGTTCTTC. The full variable domain, completed using reference TRBV7-9 and TRBJ2-1, is DTGVSQNPRHKITKRGQNVTFRCDPISEHNRLYWYRQTLGQGPEFLTYFQNEAQLEKSRLLSDRFSAERPKGSFSTLEIQRTEQGDSAMYLCASSLANPGTGSYNEQFFGPGTRLTVL.

The chain carries TRBV4-2 and TRBJ1-5; D unresolved. Deletions cut 0 bases from V and 7 bases from J, with 7 bases between. Germline lookup yields CDR1 LGHNA and CDR2 YNFKEQ. The CDR3 consists of 13 residues. This CDR3 is CASSQEGGQPQHF. CDR3 sequence (DNA): TGTGCCAGCAGCCAAGAGGGTGGACAGCCCCAGCATTTT.

The chain uses TRBV5-6 and TRBJ2-3; D gene ambiguous. The CDR3 consists of 16 residues. The V gene lost 2 bases and the J gene lost 2 bases, with 15 bases spanning the gap. Germline assignment: CDR1 SGHDT and CDR2 YYEEEE. The CDR3 nucleotides are TGTGCCAGCAGCTTCAATACAGCCTTTTCCACAGATACGCAGTATTTT. Residues: CASSFNTAFSTDTQYF.

The rearrangement uses TRBV29-1 and TRBJ1-4, with unresolved D. The V end was cut by 4 bases, the J end by 1 base, with 4 bases between. Per the germline V gene, CDR1 is SQVTM and CDR2 is ANQGSEA. The CDR3 consists of 12 residues. Written as DNA, the CDR3 is TGCAGCGTTGGTCTAACTAATGAAAAACTGTTTTTT. Protein product: CSVGLTNEKLFF.

This clone was observed a few times. The chain is built from TRBV2 and TRBJ1-1, with D perhaps TRBD1 (5 bases). The germline V gene encodes CDR1 SNHLY and CDR2 FYNNEI. Trimming removed 6 bases from V and 0 bases from J, with 14 bases in between. The CDR3 has 15 residues. CDR3 region: CASRGTRQLNTEAFF. DNA for the CDR3: TGTGCCAGCAGAGGAACCCGACAGTTGAACACTGAAGCTTTCTTT.

The J gene is TRBJ1-1, the V gene TRBV29-1, with D uncertain. The CDR3 consists of 15 residues. Trimming removed 2 bases at V and 5 bases at J, with 18 bases between. From germline, CDR1 is SQVTM and CDR2 ANQGSEA. Here the CDR3 reads CSVELPAPGITEAFF. As DNA, the CDR3 is TGCAGCGTTGAACTCCCGGCCCCCGGGATAACTGAAGCTTTCTTT.

The genes are TRBV7-2 and TRBJ1-6, with TRBD1 as a possible D gene (5 bases). Trimming stripped 5 bases from V and 11 bases from J, with 13 bases between. In germline, CDR1 is SGHTA, CDR2 FQGNSA. There are 13 residues in the CDR3. DNA of the CDR3: TGTGCCAGCAGCCCCGGCGGGGGGACACCCCTCCACTTT. Protein: CASSPGGGTPLHF.

The chain uses TRBV4-3 and TRBJ1-2; 8 positions agree with TRBD1. The junction had 3 bases not matched to a gene; V was cut back by 0 bases and J by 6 bases. The CDR3 length is 14 residues. The germline V gene has CDR1 LGHNA and CDR2 YSLEER. Here the CDR3 DNA reads TGCGCCAGCAGCCAAGATCCAGGGGGCGATGGCTACACCTTC. This translates into CASSQDPGGDGYTF.

The chain combines TRBV7-9 with TRBJ2-1, with D tentatively TRBD2 (6 bases). The CDR3 is made up of 16 amino acids. In germline, CDR1 is SEHNR, CDR2 FQNEAQ (reference sequence). The germline V and J ends were trimmed by 3 bases and 1 base, with 13 bases remaining between them. The CDR3 nucleotides are TGTGCCAGCAGCTTCAGACGGGCGGGATCCTACAATGAGCAGTTCTTC. It codes for CASSFRRAGSYNEQFF.

The rearrangement joins TRBV5-6 to TRBJ1-5; 10 bases are a match to TRBD1. V dropped 3 bases and J dropped 3; count of bases not matched to a gene: 6. Germline V CDR1 and CDR2: SGHDT, YYEEEE. The CDR3 has 16 amino acids. CDR3 in DNA: TGTGCCAGCAGCTCCGGGGACAGGGGTTACAATCAGCCCCAGCATTTT. Translation: CASSSGDRGYNQPQHF.

This clone appeared a few times. The chain employs TRBV6-4 and TRBJ2-7; tentative D call: TRBD2 (5 bases). The V end lost 2 bases, the J end lost 0 bases, and 11 bases lay between the germline ends. The CDR3 runs 15 residues. The germline V gene encodes CDR1 MRHNA and CDR2 SNTAGT. CDR3 DNA sequence: TGTGCCAGCAGTGACGGTGAGCGGAGCTCCTACGAGCAGTACTTC. Its protein is CASSDGERSSYEQYF.